This entry features one T cell receptor (beta chain) sequence. It was RNA transcripts that yielded the amplified TCR beta CDR3 regions. HTBI primers were employed in a first-round RT-PCR of the TCR CDR3. One entry per CDR3 protein results from TCRdb running MiXCR on the multiplex PCR reads. The sample shows around 300,000 distinct CDR3 sequences, roughly 19% of them seen only once. The ends were cut back, 5 bases at V and 4 bases at J, with 8 bases in the middle. This CDR3 has 13 amino acids. Per the germline V gene, CDR1 is KGHDR and CDR2 is SFDVKD. The sample comes from a study of T cells in Graves' hyperthyroidism and ophthalmopathy.

The chain employs TRBV24-1 and TRBJ2-1; D gene uncertain. The clonotype was recovered from a man aged 45-60 years with Graves' ophthalmopathy. The sequenced sample was blood. The CDR3 is CATSGRFYNEQFF. CDR3 coding DNA: TGTGCCACCAGTGGCAGATTTTACAATGAGCAGTTCTTC.